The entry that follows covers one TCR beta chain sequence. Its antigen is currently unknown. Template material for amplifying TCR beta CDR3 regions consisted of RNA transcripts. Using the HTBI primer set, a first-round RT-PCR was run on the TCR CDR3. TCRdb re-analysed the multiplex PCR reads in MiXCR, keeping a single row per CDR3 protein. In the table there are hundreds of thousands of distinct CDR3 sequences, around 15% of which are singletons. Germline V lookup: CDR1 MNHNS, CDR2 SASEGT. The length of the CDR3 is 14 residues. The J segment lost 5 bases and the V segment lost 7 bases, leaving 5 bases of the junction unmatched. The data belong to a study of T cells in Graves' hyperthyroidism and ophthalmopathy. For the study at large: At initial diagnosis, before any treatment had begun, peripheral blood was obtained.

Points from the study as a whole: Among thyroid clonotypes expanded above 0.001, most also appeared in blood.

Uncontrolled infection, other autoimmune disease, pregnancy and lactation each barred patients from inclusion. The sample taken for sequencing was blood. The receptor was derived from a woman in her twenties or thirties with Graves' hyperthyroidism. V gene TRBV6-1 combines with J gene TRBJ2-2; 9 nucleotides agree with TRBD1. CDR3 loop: CASMGQGYTGELFF. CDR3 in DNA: TGTGCCAGCATGGGACAGGGATATACCGGGGAGCTGTTTTTT.